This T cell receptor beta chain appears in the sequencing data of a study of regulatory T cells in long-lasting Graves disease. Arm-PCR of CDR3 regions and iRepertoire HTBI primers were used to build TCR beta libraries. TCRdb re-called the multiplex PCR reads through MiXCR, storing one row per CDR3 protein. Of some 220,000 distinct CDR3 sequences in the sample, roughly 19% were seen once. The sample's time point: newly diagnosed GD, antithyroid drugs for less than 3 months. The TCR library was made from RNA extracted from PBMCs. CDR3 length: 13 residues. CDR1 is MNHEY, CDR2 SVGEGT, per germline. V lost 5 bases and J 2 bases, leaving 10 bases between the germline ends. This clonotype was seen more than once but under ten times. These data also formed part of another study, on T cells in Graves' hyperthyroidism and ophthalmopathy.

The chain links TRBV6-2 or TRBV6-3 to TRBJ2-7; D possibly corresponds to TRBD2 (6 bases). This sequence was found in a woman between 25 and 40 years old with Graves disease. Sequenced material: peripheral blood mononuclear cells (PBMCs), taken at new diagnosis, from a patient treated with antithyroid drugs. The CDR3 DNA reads TGTGCCAGCAGTGATTGGGGGGCCTACGAGCAGTACTTC. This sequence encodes CASSDWGAYEQYF.